This TCR beta chain was identified in a study of cytomegalovirus exposure and HLA in healthy donors. The V gene lost 5 bases and the J gene lost 3 bases, with 5 bases spanning the gap. The CDR3 runs to 12 residues. Per the germline V gene, CDR1 is SGHRS and CDR2 is YFSETQ. PCR primers comprised 60 Vbeta and 13 Jbeta primers. Some clones are missing from TCRdb's copy, which holds only in-frame ones; the method was immunoSEQ multiplex PCR. The repertoire has around 63,000 clones, approximately 80% of them found once; the top ten carry about 2.8%. Source material: PBMCs. The chain has TRBV5-1 and TRBJ2-2, with D unclear. The sequence derives from a woman aged 30 to 39 in good health and CMV-seronegative. CDR3 nucleotide sequence: TGCGCCAGCAGGTTAGACACCGGGGAGCTGTTTTTT. Translation: CASRLDTGELFF.